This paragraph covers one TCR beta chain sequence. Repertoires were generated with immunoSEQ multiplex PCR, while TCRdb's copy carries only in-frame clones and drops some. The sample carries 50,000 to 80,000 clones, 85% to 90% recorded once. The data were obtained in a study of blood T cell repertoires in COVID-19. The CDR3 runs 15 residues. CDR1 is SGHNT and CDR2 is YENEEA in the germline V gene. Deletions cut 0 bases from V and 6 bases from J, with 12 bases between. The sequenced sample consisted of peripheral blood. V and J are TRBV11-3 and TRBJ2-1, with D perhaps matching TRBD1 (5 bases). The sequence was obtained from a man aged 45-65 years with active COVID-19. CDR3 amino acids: CASSLELGQGNEQFF. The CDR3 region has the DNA TGTGCCAGCAGCTTAGAGTTAGGGCAGGGCAATGAGCAGTTCTTC. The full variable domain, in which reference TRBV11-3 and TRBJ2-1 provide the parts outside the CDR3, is EAGVVQSPRYKIIEKKQPVAFWCNPISGHNTLYWYLQNLGQGPELLIRYENEEAVDDSQLPKDRFSAERLKGVDSTLKIQPAELGDSAVYLCASSLELGQGNEQFFGPGTRLTVL.